This T cell receptor beta chain was profiled in a study of CD8+ T cells in alopecia areata. As for the study in general: It was 6 to 18 months of tofacitinib, and then there were 6 months off drug.

Reverse transcribed after extraction, RNA yielded cDNA as the sequencing template. Only in-frame clones appear in the TCRdb table, and some are missing; sequencing was by immunoSEQ multiplex PCR. The table lists hundreds of thousands of clones, 66% of them singletons. Noted treatment: oral pan-JAK inhibitor, 5-10 mg twice daily. The CDR3 runs 14 residues. The germline V gene encodes CDR1 PRHDT and CDR2 FYEKMQ (reference sequence). The V and J ends lost 5 bases and 3 bases respectively, with 10 bases between them. Comments on this clone: The target antigen is unknown.

Regarding the study as a whole: The study found higher clonality in lesional than normal scalp, especially in alopecia totalis/universalis.

This clonotype was obtained from a human donor with alopecia areata. The sample consisted of CD4+ T cells sorted from blood, taken around week 44, from a patient treated with tofacitinib. The chain combines TRBV13 with TRBJ1-4, with a tentative D call TRBD1 (6 bases). The CDR3 nucleotides read TGTGCCAGCAGCCTACGGACAGCTAATGAAAAACTGTTTTTT. Translated, it gives CASSLRTANEKLFF. Variable domain in full (rest from reference TRBV13 and TRBJ1-4): AAGVIQSPRHLIKEKRETATLKCYPIPRHDTVYWYQQGPGQDPQFLISFYEKMQSDKGSIPDRFSAQQFSDYHSELNMSSLELGDSALYFCASSLRTANEKLFFGSGTQLSVL.